Here is one TCR beta chain with its context. Its antigen is not identified. Time point indicated: pre-treatment sample, taken before nivolumab and TIL therapy. This CDR3 has 15 residues. Trimming cost V 2 bases and J 0 bases, with 10 bases left between them. Germline V CDR1 and CDR2: MNHEY, SVGAGI. The data are from a study of TIL therapy for anti-PD-1-resistant metastatic lung cancer. Overall study context: Tumor harvest preceded PD-1/PD-L1 blockade, followed by nivolumab treatment. Half of patients were current or former smokers. General study findings and limits: Infused TIL clonotypes partially replaced the baseline blood repertoire, then decayed over months. This highly selected cohort may not generalize to typical lung cancer patients.

The immunoSEQ assay was v3. Only in-frame clones appear in the TCRdb table, and some are missing; sequencing was by immunoSEQ multiplex PCR. The table includes about 59,000 clones, roughly four fifths detected once. Sequencing used blood, obtained at baseline. This chain joins TRBV6-5 and TRBJ2-5; D call uncertain. This TCR came from a person aged 25 to 85 with non-small cell lung cancer. The CDR3 region is CASSYSPNYQETQYF. The CDR3 nucleotides read TGTGCCAGCAGTTACAGCCCAAATTACCAAGAGACCCAGTACTTC.